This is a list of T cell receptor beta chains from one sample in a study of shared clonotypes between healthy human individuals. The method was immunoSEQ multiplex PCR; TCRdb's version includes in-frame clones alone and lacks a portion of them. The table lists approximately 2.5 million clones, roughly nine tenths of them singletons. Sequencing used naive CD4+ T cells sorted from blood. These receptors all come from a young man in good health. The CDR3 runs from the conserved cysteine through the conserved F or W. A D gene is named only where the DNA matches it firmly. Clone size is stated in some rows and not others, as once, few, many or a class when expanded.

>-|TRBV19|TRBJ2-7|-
CASSIRAGAVIREQYF
TGTGCCAGTAGTATTCGAGCAGGGGCGGTAATTCGCGAGCAGTACTTC
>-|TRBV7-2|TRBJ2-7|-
CASSLRRGSAARYEQYF
TGTGCCAGCAGCTTGCGACGGGGGAGCGCGGCCCGCTACGAGCAGTACTTC
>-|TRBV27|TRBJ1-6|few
CASSSGYNSPLHF
TGTGCCAGCAGTTCGGGCTATAATTCACCCCTCCACTTT
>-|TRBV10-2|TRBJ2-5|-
CASGQGKETQYF
TGCGCCAGCGGTCAGGGGAAAGAGACCCAGTACTTC
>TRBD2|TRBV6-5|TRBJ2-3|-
CASSLAGGGDTQYF
TGTGCCAGCAGTCTAGCGGGAGGGGGAGATACGCAGTATTTT
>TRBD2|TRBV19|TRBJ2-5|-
CASTRSGSGGKETQYF
TGTGCCAGTACCCGAAGCGGGAGCGGCGGGAAAGAGACCCAGTACTTC
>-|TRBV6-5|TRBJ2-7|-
CASSRQRTYEQYF
TGTGCCAGCAGCCGACAACGGACCTACGAGCAGTACTTC
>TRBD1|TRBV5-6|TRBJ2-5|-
CASSPEQGVGTQYF
TGTGCCAGCAGCCCTGAGCAGGGGGTTGGGACCCAGTACTTC
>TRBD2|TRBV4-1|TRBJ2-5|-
CASSFGGRARETQYF
TGCGCCAGCAGCTTTGGGGGGAGGGCCAGAGAGACCCAGTACTTC
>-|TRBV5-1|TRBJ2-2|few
CASSLGDTGELFF
TGCGCCAGCAGCTTGGGTGACACCGGGGAGCTGTTTTTT
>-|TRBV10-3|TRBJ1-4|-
CAISEERTNEKLFF
TGTGCCATCAGTGAGGAGCGAACTAATGAAAAACTGTTTTTT
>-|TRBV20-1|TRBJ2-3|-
CSARGEGTQYF
TGCAGCGCCCGTGGCGAGGGTACGCAGTATTTT
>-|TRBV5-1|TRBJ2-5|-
CASRGEGTQYF
TGCGCCAGCAGGGGAGAGGGGACCCAGTACTTC
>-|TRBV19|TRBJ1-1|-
CASSISGNTEAFF
TGTGCCAGTAGTATATCTGGGAACACTGAAGCTTTCTTT
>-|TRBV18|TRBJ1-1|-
CASSYLAGAKGEAFF
TGTGCCAGCTCATATTTAGCAGGGGCGAAGGGTGAAGCTTTCTTT
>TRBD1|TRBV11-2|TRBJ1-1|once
CASSLGRGRSEAFF
TGTGCCAGCAGCTTGGGAAGGGGGCGTAGTGAAGCTTTCTTT
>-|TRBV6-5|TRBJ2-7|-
CASSYPKFGRNYEQYF
TGTGCCAGCAGTTACCCGAAGTTCGGCAGGAACTACGAGCAGTACTTC
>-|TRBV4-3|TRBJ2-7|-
CASSQEQGYEQYF
TGCGCCAGCAGCCAAGAACAGGGCTACGAGCAGTACTTC